Presented here are 21 T cell receptor beta chains from one specimen sequenced in a study of graft-versus-host responses after intestinal transplantation. Sequencing used immunoSEQ multiplex PCR; TCRdb keeps in-frame clones, though not all of them. The sample lists approximately 54,000 clones, roughly 89% occurring once. The material sequenced was PBMCs, taken nearly 670 days after intestinal transplant. The receptors derive from a human patient who received an intestinal transplant, so some T cells may come from the graft donor.

The V and J genes are TRBV1 and TRBJ2-2; the table's D call, TRBD2, was not checked against the DNA. TRBV1 is a listed pseudogene. CDR3 size: 16 residues. CDR3 in amino acids: CTSSQDPSGGHGELFF. CDR3 nucleotide sequence: TGCACCAGCAGCCAAGATCCTAGCGGGGGGCACGGGGAGCTGTTTTTT.

V usage is TRBV6-6 and J usage is TRBJ2-5; D not resolved. The CDR3 loop spans 12 amino acids. V lost 6 bases and J 7 bases, leaving 12 bases between the germline ends. Per germline, CDR1 MNHNY and CDR2 SVGAGI (reference sequence). CDR3 amino acids: CASSTTPATQYF. The CDR3 DNA sequence: TGTGCCAGCAGCACAACGCCTGCGACCCAGTACTTC.

J is TRBJ2-1 and V is TRBV30, with D unresolved. Trimming took off 3 bases at V and 0 bases at J, with 6 bases between the two ends. CDR1 and CDR2 from the germline V gene are GTSNPN and SVGIG (reference sequence). This CDR3 spans 13 amino acids. The CDR3 loop is CAWRQYSYNEQFF. In nucleotides, the CDR3 is TGTGCCTGGAGACAGTACTCCTACAATGAGCAGTTCTTC.

The CDR3 protein is CASSEYRGNSPLHF. The CDR3 DNA reads as TGTGCCAGCAGTGAGTACAGGGGCAATTCACCCCTCCACTTT. The chain combines TRBV6-4 with TRBJ1-6, with 7 nucleotides matching TRBD1. This CDR3 region has 14 residues. Germline V gene sequence: CDR1 MRHNA, CDR2 SNTAGT. V shed 3 bases and J 7 bases; nucleotides not matched to a gene: 3.

This rearrangement joins TRBV14 to TRBJ2-7; D uncertain. Trimming pared 0 bases from V and 0 bases from J, leaving 6 bases between. Germline V CDR1 and CDR2: SGHDN, FVKESK. CDR3 length: 14 amino acids. This CDR3 is CASSQEAISYEQYF. Written as DNA, the CDR3 is TGTGCCAGCAGCCAAGAGGCGATCTCCTACGAGCAGTACTTC. Complete variable domain (other parts from reference TRBV14 and TRBJ2-7): EAGVTQFPSHSVIEKGQTVTLRCDPISGHDNLYWYRRVMGKEIKFLLHFVKESKQDESGMPNNRFLAERTGGTYSTLKVQPAELEDSGVYFCASSQEAISYEQYFGPGTRLTVT.

The chain uses TRBV5-6 and TRBJ2-7; D is perhaps TRBD2 (5 bases). Trimming stripped 4 bases from V and 6 bases from J, with 14 bases between. The germline gives CDR1 SGHDT, CDR2 YYEEEE. The CDR3 sequence is 13 residues long. This chain's CDR3 is CASSPVVGVEQYF. DNA of the CDR3: TGTGCCAGCAGCCCGGTAGTCGGGGTCGAGCAGTACTTC.

J is TRBJ1-1 and V is TRBV6-5; 10 bases are a match to TRBD1. Trimming cost V 6 bases and J 4 bases; bases outside gene matches: 5. This CDR3 has 14 residues. Germline V gene data show CDR1 as MNHEY and CDR2 as SVGAGI. The CDR3 bases are TGTGCCAGCAGGAGACAGGGGGCAGTCACTGAAGCTTTCTTT. It codes for CASRRQGAVTEAFF.

The chain is built from TRBV5-1 and TRBJ2-3; possible D gene TRBD2, 5 bases. Germline lookup yields CDR1 SGHRS and CDR2 YFSETQ. The CDR3 covers 15 residues. Trimming removed 4 bases from V and 3 bases from J, with 15 bases in between. CDR3 protein: CASSAGVDITDTQYF. The CDR3, as DNA: TGCGCCAGCAGCGCCGGGGTTGATATTACAGATACGCAGTATTTT.

This chain links TRBV6-1 with TRBJ1-3; TRBD1 is a possible D gene (5 bases). Trimming took off 8 bases at V and 0 bases at J, with 11 bases between the two ends. CDR1 MNHNS and CDR2 SASEGT come from the germline V gene. The CDR3 has 14 residues. This CDR3 reads CASLGTSSGNTIYF. The DNA of the CDR3 is TGTGCCAGCCTAGGGACCAGCTCTGGAAACACCATATATTTT.

This sequence joins TRBV5-5 and TRBJ2-3, with 10 bases that match TRBD2. The CDR3 has 16 amino acids. Germline CDR1 SGHKS, CDR2 YYEKEE (reference sequence). The trim removed 5 bases at V and 3 bases at J, leaving 9 bases unmatched. The CDR3 DNA reads TGTGCCAGCAGTTCGGATAGCGGGGGGTTTACAGATACGCAGTATTTT. Its protein is CASSSDSGGFTDTQYF.

V usage is TRBV30 and J usage is TRBJ1-1; D call uncertain. Trimming left V 4 bases short and J 1 base short, with 19 bases between. CDR1 is GTSNPN and CDR2 is SVGIG in the germline V gene (reference sequence). CDR3 length: 16 residues. CDR3 bases: TGTGCCTGGAATGCCGAGGGCGCTTTAAAGAACACTGAAGCTTTCTTT. Protein sequence: CAWNAEGALKNTEAFF.

The V gene is TRBV5-3, the J gene TRBJ1-1; D is undetermined. TRBV5-3 is an open reading frame, and its role is uncertain. V was trimmed by 2 bases and J by 1 base, leaving 9 bases between them. The CDR3 is 14 residues long. The CDR3 sequence: CARSLGIGNTEAFF. CDR3 sequence (DNA): TGTGCCAGAAGCTTAGGGATTGGGAACACTGAAGCTTTCTTT.

This clone was recorded only once. The chain recombines TRBV6-1 with TRBJ1-1; D uncertain. This CDR3 spans 15 amino acids. The V gene's germline CDR1 is MNHNS and CDR2 SASEGT. V lost 2 bases, J lost 1 base, and 11 bases lay in between. CDR3 protein: CASSEIGVTNTEAFF. The CDR3 nucleotides are TGTGCCAGCAGTGAAATTGGGGTCACGAACACTGAAGCTTTCTTT.

The table lists this clone with a count of one. The gene calls are TRBV4-2 and TRBJ2-2; D is ambiguous. Germline CDR1 reads LGHNA; CDR2 reads YNFKEQ. The CDR3 loop spans 14 amino acids. V was trimmed by 0 bases and J by 7 bases, leaving 9 bases between them. The CDR3 DNA reads as TGTGCCAGCAGCCAAGAGCACAGTGGCGGGGAGCTGTTTTTT. It is translated as CASSQEHSGGELFF.

V usage is TRBV11-2 and J usage is TRBJ2-2; 8 nucleotides match TRBD1. Germline CDR1 and CDR2: SGHAT and FQNNGV. CDR3 length equals 15 residues. V shed 5 bases, J shed 6 bases, and the junction held 8 bases outside the gene matches. CDR3 nucleotide sequence: TGTGCCAGCAGCCCCAGGCAGGGGGCCGCCGGGGAGCTGTTTTTT. It translates to CASSPRQGAAGELFF. The full variable domain, rest sourced from reference TRBV11-2 and TRBJ2-2, is EAGVAQSPRYKIIEKRQSVAFWCNPISGHATLYWYQQILGQGPKLLIQFQNNGVVDDSQLPKDRFSAERLKGVDSTLKIQPAKLEDSAVYLCASSPRQGAAGELFFGEGSRLTVL.

The V call is TRBV29-1, the J call TRBJ2-1; the D call may be TRBD1 or TRBD2 (5 bases each). The CDR3 extends over 15 amino acids. The V end lost 4 bases, the J end lost 8 bases, and 21 bases lay between the germline ends. Germline V CDR1 and CDR2: SQVTM, ANQGSEA. In nucleotides, the CDR3 is TGCAGCGTTGGGGGGTTTAGGGGTGGTAGTCATGAGCAGTTCTTC. It yields the protein CSVGGFRGGSHEQFF.

This clone was seen once. The rearrangement joins TRBV19 to TRBJ2-7; 9 nucleotides line up with TRBD1. V gave up 1 base and J gave up 6 bases; unmatched junction bases: 4. The CDR3 consists of 14 residues. Germline V gene sequence: CDR1 LNHDA, CDR2 SQIVND (reference sequence). CDR3 region: CASSIGDRVGEQYF. DNA for the CDR3: TGTGCCAGTAGTATAGGGGACAGGGTCGGCGAGCAGTACTTC.

The J gene is TRBJ1-2, the V gene TRBV29-1, with a tentative D call TRBD1 (5 bases). CDR3 length: 13 amino acids. V lost 4 bases and J lost 8, with 17 bases in between. The germline V gene has CDR1 SQVTM and CDR2 ANQGSEA. CDR3 in amino acids: CSVAGEFSYGYTF. CDR3 bases: TGCAGCGTTGCGGGGGAATTTTCGTACGGCTACACCTTC.

The chain joins TRBV9 to TRBJ2-2, with D unclear. Germline V lookup: CDR1 SGDLS, CDR2 YYNGEE. The V end was cut by 0 bases, the J end by 3 bases, with 3 bases between. The CDR3 is 13 amino acids. The CDR3, as DNA: TGTGCCAGCAGCGTAGGTCACACCGGGGAGCTGTTTTTT. Translating it yields CASSVGHTGELFF.

This chain connects TRBV11-2 to TRBJ2-1, with a possible D match to TRBD2 (5 bases). CDR1 and CDR2 from the germline V gene are SGHAT and FQNNGV. This CDR3 has 15 amino acids. V was shortened by 0 bases and J by 8 bases, with 14 bases between the two germline ends. CDR3 sequence: CASSLDPGFADEQFF. Here the CDR3 DNA reads TGTGCCAGCAGCTTAGATCCGGGGTTCGCGGATGAGCAGTTCTTC.

The CDR3 reads CASGTGQGNTGELFF. CDR3 bases: TGTGCTAGTGGAACGGGACAGGGGAACACCGGGGAGCTGTTTTTT. The chain couples TRBV12-5 to TRBJ2-2; 9 bases agree with TRBD1. CDR3 length: 15 amino acids. The trim removed 6 bases at V and 1 base at J, leaving 3 bases unmatched. From germline, CDR1 is LGHNT and CDR2 FRNRAP.